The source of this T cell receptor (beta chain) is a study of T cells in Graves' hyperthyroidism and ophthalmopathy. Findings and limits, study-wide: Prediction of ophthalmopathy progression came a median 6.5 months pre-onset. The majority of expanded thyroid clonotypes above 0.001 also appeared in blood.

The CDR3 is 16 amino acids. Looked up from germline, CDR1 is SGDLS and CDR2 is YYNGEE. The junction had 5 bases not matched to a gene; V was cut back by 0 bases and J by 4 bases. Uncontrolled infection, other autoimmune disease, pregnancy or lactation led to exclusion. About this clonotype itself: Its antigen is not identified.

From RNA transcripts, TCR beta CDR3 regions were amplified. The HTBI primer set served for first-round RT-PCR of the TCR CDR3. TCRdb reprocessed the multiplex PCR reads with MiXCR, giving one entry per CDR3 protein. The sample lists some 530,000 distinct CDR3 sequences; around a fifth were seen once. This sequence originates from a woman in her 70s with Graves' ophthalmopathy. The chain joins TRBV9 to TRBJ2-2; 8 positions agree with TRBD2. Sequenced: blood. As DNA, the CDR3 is TGTGCCAGCAGCGTAGCGGGAGGGCCAGCCACCGGGGAGCTGTTTTTT. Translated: CASSVAGGPATGELFF.